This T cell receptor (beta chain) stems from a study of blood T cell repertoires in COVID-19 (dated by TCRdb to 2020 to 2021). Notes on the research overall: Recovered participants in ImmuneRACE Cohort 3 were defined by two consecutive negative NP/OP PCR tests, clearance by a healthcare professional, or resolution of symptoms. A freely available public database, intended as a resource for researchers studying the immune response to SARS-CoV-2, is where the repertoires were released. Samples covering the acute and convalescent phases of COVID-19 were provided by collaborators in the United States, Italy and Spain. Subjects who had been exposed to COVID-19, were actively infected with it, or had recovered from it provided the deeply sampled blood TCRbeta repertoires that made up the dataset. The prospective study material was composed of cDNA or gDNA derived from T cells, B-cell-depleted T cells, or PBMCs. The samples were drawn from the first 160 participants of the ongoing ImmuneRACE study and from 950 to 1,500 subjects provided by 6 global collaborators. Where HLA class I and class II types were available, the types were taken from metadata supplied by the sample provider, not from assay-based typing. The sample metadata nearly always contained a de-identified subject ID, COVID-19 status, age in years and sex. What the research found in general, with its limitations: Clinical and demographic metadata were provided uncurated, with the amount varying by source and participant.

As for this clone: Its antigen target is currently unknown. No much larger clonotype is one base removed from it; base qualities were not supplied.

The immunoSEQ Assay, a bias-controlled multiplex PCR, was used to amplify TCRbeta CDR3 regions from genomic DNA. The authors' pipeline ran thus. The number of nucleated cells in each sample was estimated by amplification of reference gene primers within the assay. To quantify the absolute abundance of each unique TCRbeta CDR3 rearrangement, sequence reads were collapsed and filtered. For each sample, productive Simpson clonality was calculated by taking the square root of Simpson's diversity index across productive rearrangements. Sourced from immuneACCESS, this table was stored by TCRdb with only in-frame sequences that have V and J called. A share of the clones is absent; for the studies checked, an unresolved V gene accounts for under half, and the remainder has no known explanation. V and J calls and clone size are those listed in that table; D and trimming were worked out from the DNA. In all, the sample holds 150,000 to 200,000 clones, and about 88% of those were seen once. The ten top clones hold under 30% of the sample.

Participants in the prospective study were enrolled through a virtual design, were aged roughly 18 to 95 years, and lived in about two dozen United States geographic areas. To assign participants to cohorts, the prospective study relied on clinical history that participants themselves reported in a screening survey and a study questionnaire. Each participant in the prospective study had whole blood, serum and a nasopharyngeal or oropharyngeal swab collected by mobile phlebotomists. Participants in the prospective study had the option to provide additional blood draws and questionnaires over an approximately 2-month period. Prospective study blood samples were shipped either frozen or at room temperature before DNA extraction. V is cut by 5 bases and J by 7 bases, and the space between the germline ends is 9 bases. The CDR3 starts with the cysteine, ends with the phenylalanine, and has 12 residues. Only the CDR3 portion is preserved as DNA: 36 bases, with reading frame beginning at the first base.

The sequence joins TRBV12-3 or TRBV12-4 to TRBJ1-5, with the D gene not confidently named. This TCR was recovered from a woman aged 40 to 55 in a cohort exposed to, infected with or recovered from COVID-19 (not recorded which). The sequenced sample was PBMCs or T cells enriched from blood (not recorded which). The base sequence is TGTGCCAGCAGTCCCCCGTCCCAGCCCCAGCATTTT. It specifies CASSPPSQPQHF.